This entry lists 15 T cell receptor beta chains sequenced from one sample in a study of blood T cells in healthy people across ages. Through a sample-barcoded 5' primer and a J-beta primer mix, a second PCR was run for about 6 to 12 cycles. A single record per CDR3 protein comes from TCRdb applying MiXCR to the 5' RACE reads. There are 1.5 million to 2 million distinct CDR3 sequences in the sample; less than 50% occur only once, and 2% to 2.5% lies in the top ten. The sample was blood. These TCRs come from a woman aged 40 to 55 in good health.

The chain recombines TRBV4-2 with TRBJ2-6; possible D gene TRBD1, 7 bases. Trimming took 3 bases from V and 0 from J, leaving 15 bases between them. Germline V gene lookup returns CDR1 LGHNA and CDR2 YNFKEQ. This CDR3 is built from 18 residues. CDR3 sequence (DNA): TGTGCCAGCAGCCATGCCGGGACAGCGGGCTCTGGGGCCAACGTCCTGACTTTC. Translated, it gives CASSHAGTAGSGANVLTF.

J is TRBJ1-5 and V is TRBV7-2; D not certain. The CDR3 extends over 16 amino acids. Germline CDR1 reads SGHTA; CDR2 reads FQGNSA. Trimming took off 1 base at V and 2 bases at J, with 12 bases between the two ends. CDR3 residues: CASSLVAERGNQPQHF. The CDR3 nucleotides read TGTGCCAGCAGCTTAGTGGCGGAACGGGGCAATCAGCCCCAGCATTTT.

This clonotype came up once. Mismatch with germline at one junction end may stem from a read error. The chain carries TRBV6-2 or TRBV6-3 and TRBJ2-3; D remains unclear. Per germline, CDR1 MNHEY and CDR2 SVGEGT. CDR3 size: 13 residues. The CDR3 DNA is TGTGCCAGCAGTTACACCGGAGCGAATACGCTGTATTTT. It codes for CASSYTGANTLYF.

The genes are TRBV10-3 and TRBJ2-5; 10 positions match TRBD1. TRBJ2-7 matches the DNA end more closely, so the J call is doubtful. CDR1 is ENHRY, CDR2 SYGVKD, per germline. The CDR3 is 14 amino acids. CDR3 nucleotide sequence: TGTGCCATCAGCCGGGACAGGGGCTCAGTCGAGCAGTACTTC. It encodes CAISRDRGSVEQYF.

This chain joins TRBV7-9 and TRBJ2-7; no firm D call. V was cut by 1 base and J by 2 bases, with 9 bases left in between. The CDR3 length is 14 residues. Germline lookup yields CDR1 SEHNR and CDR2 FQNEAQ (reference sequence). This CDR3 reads CASSLGDPAYEQYF. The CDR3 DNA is TGTGCCAGCAGCTTAGGCGACCCAGCCTACGAGCAGTACTTC.

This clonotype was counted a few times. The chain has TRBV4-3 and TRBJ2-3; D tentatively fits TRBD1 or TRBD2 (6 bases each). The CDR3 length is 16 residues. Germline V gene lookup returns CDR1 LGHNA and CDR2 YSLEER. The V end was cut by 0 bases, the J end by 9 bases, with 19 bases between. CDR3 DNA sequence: TGCGCCAGCAGCCAAGAAGCAGGGGCCAAGGGGGGAACGCAGTATTTT. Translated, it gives CASSQEAGAKGGTQYF.

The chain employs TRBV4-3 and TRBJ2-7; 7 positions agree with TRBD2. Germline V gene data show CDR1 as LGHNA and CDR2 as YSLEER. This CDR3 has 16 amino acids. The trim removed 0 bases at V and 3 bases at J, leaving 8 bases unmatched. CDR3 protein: CASSQDLSGGIYEQYF. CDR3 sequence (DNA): TGCGCCAGCAGCCAAGATCTATCGGGGGGAATCTACGAGCAGTACTTC.

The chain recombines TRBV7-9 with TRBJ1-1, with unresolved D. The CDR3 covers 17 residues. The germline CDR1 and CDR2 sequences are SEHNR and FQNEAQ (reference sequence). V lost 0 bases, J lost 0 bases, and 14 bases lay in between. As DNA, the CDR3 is TGTGCCAGCAGCTTAGCGTCAGGATCCCACATGAACACTGAAGCTTTCTTT. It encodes CASSLASGSHMNTEAFF.

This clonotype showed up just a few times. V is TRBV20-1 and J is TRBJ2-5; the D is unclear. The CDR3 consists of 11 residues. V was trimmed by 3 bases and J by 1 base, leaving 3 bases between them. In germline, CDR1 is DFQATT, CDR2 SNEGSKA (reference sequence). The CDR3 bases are TGCAGTGCTAGTATCCAAGAGACCCAGTACTTC. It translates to CSASIQETQYF.

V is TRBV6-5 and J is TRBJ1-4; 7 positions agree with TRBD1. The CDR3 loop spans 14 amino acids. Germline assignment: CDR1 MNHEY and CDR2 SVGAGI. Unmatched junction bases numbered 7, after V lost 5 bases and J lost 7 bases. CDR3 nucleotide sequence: TGTGCCAGCAGTGATTACAGGGGTGGTGAAAAACTGTTTTTT. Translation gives CASSDYRGGEKLFF.

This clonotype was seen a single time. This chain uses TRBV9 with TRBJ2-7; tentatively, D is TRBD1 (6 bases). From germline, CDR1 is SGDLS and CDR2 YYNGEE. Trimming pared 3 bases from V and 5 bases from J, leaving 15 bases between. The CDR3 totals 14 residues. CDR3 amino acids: CASSASTGSHEQYF. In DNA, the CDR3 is TGTGCCAGCAGCGCCTCGACAGGTTCCCACGAGCAGTACTTC.

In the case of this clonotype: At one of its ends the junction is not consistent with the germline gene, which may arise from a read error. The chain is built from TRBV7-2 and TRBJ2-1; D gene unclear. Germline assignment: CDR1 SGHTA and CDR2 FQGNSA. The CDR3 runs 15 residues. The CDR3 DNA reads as TGTGCCAGCAGCTTACAACAGAGTCTCTACGATGAGCAGTTCTTC. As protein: CASSLQQSLYDEQFF.

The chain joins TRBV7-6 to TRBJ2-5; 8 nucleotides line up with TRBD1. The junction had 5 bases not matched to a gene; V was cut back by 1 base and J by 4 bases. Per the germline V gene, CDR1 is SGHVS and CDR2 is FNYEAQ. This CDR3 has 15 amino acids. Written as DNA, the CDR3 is TGTGCCAGCAGCTTAGGGCGGACAGGGATAGAGACCCAGTACTTC. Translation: CASSLGRTGIETQYF. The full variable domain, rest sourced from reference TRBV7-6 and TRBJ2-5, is GAGVSQSPRYKVTKRGQDVALRCDPISGHVSLYWYRQALGQGPEFLTYFNYEAQQDKSGLPNDRFSAERPEGSISTLTIQRTEQRDSAMYRCASSLGRTGIETQYFGPGTRLLVL.

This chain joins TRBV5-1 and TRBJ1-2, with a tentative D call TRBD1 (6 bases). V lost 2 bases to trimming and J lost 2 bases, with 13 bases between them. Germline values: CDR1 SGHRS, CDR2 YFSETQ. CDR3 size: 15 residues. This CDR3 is CASSLPTGKNYGYTF. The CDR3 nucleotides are TGCGCCAGCAGCTTACCCACAGGGAAGAACTATGGCTACACCTTC.

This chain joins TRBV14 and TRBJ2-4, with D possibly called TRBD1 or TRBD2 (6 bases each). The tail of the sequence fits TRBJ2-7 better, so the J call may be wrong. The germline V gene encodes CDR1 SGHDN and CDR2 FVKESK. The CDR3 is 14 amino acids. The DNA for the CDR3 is TGTGCCAGCAGCCAAGTGATAGGGGGGAGCGAGCAGTACTTC. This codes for CASSQVIGGSEQYF.